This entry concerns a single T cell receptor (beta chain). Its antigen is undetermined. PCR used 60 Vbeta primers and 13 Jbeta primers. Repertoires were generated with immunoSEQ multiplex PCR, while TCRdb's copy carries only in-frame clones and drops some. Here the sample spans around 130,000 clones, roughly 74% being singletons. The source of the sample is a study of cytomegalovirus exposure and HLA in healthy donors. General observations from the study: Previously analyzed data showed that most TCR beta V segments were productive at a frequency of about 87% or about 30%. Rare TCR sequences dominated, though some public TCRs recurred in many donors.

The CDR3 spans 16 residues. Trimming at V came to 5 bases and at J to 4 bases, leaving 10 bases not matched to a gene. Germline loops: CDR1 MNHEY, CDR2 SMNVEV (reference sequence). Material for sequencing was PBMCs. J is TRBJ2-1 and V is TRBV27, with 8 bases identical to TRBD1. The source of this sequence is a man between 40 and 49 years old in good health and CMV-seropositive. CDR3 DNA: TGTGCCAGCAGTCCAATGACAGGGGTGCGATACAATGAGCAGTTCTTC. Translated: CASSPMTGVRYNEQFF.